The 5 T cell receptor beta chains listed next were all sequenced from one sample in a study of blood T cells in healthy people across ages. Through a sample-barcoded 5' primer and a J-beta primer mix, a second PCR was run for roughly 6 to 12 cycles. TCRdb reprocessed the 5' RACE reads via MiXCR and lists one record per CDR3 protein. Here the sample spans about 620,000 distinct CDR3 sequences, 21% being singletons. The specimen was blood. These receptors were taken from a man between 70 and 80 years old in good health.

The table lists this clonotype with a few counts. The chain recombines TRBV9 with TRBJ1-1, with TRBD1 matching 8 bases. The length of the CDR3 is 17 residues. V dropped 0 bases and J dropped 5; count of bases not matched to a gene: 12. The germline V gene encodes CDR1 SGDLS and CDR2 YYNGEE. CDR3 loop: CASSVGVQGRGRTEAFF. The DNA of the CDR3 is TGTGCCAGCAGCGTAGGCGTTCAGGGCAGGGGGCGAACTGAAGCTTTCTTT.

The DNA for the CDR3 is TGCAGCTCGATGTCGGGACTAGCGGAACCCTACGAGCAGTACTTC. It codes for CSSMSGLAEPYEQYF. The rearrangement uses TRBV29-1 and TRBJ2-7, with 11 bases lining up with TRBD2. Germline V CDR1 and CDR2: SQVTM, ANQGSEA. The V segment lost 8 bases and the J segment 2 bases; nucleotides outside the gene matches: 11. The CDR3 runs to 15 residues.

This clonotype appeared a few times. The genes are TRBV3-1 and TRBJ2-5, with no clear D. The J call may be faulty, since TRBJ2-7 better matches the DNA end. This CDR3 spans 13 amino acids. Germline V gene sequence: CDR1 LGHDT, CDR2 YNNKEL (reference sequence). Here the CDR3 DNA reads TGTGCCAGCAGCCACAGAGACCCCTACGAGCAGTACTTC. Translation gives CASSHRDPYEQYF.

The genes are TRBV20-1 and TRBJ2-7, with 7 bases matching TRBD2. Germline V gene data show CDR1 as DFQATT and CDR2 as SNEGSKA (reference sequence). The CDR3 extends over 13 amino acids. Unmatched junction bases numbered 7, after V lost 3 bases and J lost 5 bases. The CDR3 DNA reads as TGCAGTGCTAGGGCGGGAGTGAAAAACGAGCAGTACTTC. Translating it yields CSARAGVKNEQYF.

This clonotype was counted a few times. The chain has TRBV20-1 and TRBJ1-1; D is unresolved. This CDR3 is built from 12 residues. The germline gives CDR1 DFQATT, CDR2 SNEGSKA (reference sequence). V was shortened by 2 bases and J by 7 bases, with 11 bases between the two germline ends. The CDR3 sequence is CSARKPGSEAFF. The CDR3 DNA reads TGCAGTGCTAGAAAGCCCGGGAGTGAAGCTTTCTTT.